This T cell receptor (beta chain) was sequenced in a study of PD-1 blockade in classical Hodgkin lymphoma. Study observations and caveats: With CD4+ cells, TCR diversity rose significantly by C4D1, but not with CD8+ cells. Reported baseline diversity: healthy donors highest, relapsed/refractory patients lowest.

The repertoire was sequenced with immunoSEQ multiplex PCR; TCRdb's copy has only in-frame clones and lacks some. The data hold roughly 140,000 clones, with about 81% observed a single time. Every one of the patients relapsed after autologous stem cell transplantation (brentuximab vedotin exposure was variable). Trimming removed 0 bases from V and 1 base from J, with 16 bases in between. CDR3 length equals 18 residues. Germline lookup yields CDR1 MGHRA and CDR2 YSYEKL. About this clone: The antigen is unknown.

The chain is built from TRBV4-1 and TRBJ2-1, with TRBD2 as a possible D gene (5 bases). The receptor was derived from a human donor with classical Hodgkin lymphoma. Source: peripheral blood mononuclear cells (PBMCs), taken before the second cycle of nivolumab. The CDR3 DNA reads TGCGCCAGCAGCCAAGATCCCCGGCGGGCCGATTCCTACAATGAGCAGTTCTTC. This sequence encodes CASSQDPRRADSYNEQFF.